The present TCR beta chain was sequenced within a study of OX40 agonist ivuxolimab in advanced cancers. Study-wide background: Dose-escalation subjects each had hepatocellular carcinoma, melanoma, renal cell or head and neck cancer.

The length of the CDR3 is 13 residues. Germline V gene lookup returns CDR1 SGHTA and CDR2 FQGNSA. The V end lost 5 bases, the J end lost 6 bases, and 13 bases lay between the germline ends. Profiling relied on immunoSEQ multiplex PCR, and the TCRdb table lists in-frame clones only, not all of them. The table has around 68,000 clones, more than 85% seen once. The chain carries TRBV7-2 and TRBJ1-2; D is ambiguous. The material sequenced was CD4+ or CD8+ T cells sorted from blood, taken in a trial of the OX40 agonist ivuxolimab. This clonotype originated in an adult with an advanced solid tumor such as melanoma, head and neck, liver or kidney cancer. The CDR3 region is CASSPYKADGYTF. The CDR3 coding sequence is TGTGCCAGCAGCCCGTACAAAGCAGATGGCTACACCTTC. The full variable domain, with the rest looked up from reference TRBV7-2 and TRBJ1-2, is GAGVSQSPSNKVTEKGKDVELRCDPISGHTALYWYRQSLGQGLEFLIYFQGNSAPDKSGLPSDRFSAERTGGSVSTLTIQRTQQEDSAVYLCASSPYKADGYTFGSGTRLTVV.